The clone carrying this T cell receptor beta chain has a handful of counts. Its antigen remains unknown. The data stem from a study of response to subunit inactivated influenza vaccine. One entry per CDR3 protein results from TCRdb running MiXCR on the RT-PCR reads. The sample has 540,000 or so distinct CDR3 sequences, roughly 13% seen once; the top ten hold under 15%. Points from the study as a whole: New T cells are recruited in small numbers by each seasonal influenza vaccination, according to the authors' suggestion.

This CDR3 has 14 residues. Germline-derived CDR1 and CDR2 are MGHDK and SYGVNS. The ends were cut back, 2 bases at V and 4 bases at J, with 8 bases in the middle. Here the sequenced sample was PBMCs from blood, taken roughly 47 days after vaccination. This TCR was recovered from a man aged 50 to 59 who received an inactivated influenza vaccine. The rearrangement joins TRBV25-1 to TRBJ2-2; D remains unclear. CDR3 region: CASSERVTTGELFF. The CDR3 coding sequence is TGTGCCAGCAGTGAACGCGTAACCACCGGGGAGCTGTTTTTT.